These 5 T cell receptor beta chains originate from one sample sequenced in a study of T cell repertoires in cytomegalovirus infection. TCRdb re-derived calls from the reads in MiXCR, one entry per CDR3 protein. The table has approximately 500,000 distinct CDR3 sequences, 16% seen once. Sequencing was carried out using CD8+ T cells from PBMCs. Every receptor here comes from a human donor in good health (CMV status not recorded). Some clones in this sample may be carry-over from other donors' samples.

A remark on this clonotype: It is likely a read error, because the conserved phenylalanine at the end of the CDR3 is missing. This chain connects TRBV5-7 to TRBJ2-1; D is ambiguous. TRBV5-7 is an ORF for which the function is uncertain. The CDR3 totals 17 residues. V was clipped by 3 bases and J by 7 bases, with 23 bases between them. The CDR3, as DNA: TGTGCCAGCAGCTACTCCCCCTGGTCTTCCATACGAAATGAGCAGTTCTTA. It yields the protein CASSYSPWSSIRNEQFL.

The genes are TRBV5-4 and TRBJ2-2, with 10 bases aligning to TRBD1. The CDR3 runs to 16 residues. With 4 bases clipped from V and 0 bases from J, the junction kept 3 bases outside the gene matches. Germline V gene lookup returns CDR1 SGHNT and CDR2 YYREEE (reference sequence). This CDR3 is CASSVGQGANTGELFF. The CDR3, as DNA: TGTGCCAGCAGCGTCGGACAGGGGGCGAACACCGGGGAGCTGTTTTTT. The entire variable domain, with the rest obtained from reference TRBV5-4 and TRBJ2-2, is as follows: ETGVTQSPTHLIKTRGQQVTLRCSSQSGHNTVSWYQQALGQGPQFIFQYYREEENGRGNFPPRFSGLQFPNYSSELNVNALELDDSALYLCASSVGQGANTGELFFGEGSRLTVL.

The chain is built from TRBV5-1 and TRBJ2-3, with TRBD2 matching 11 bases. Per the germline V gene, CDR1 is SGHRS and CDR2 is YFSETQ. The CDR3 loop spans 16 amino acids. V shed 3 bases, J shed 7 bases, and the junction held 10 bases outside the gene matches. CDR3 sequence: CASSSPVGLAANTQYF. The CDR3 DNA reads TGCGCCAGCAGCTCGCCTGTGGGACTAGCGGCAAATACGCAGTATTTT.

This clonotype was counted many times. The chain is built from TRBV7-9 and TRBJ1-4; D remains ambiguous. Germline lookup yields CDR1 SEHNR and CDR2 FQNEAQ (reference sequence). V shed 5 bases and J shed 4 bases, with 8 bases lying between them. There are 13 residues in the CDR3. The CDR3, as DNA: TGTGCCAGCAGCCCCCCGGGTAATGAAAAACTGTTTTTT. This encodes CASSPPGNEKLFF. Complete variable domain (other parts from reference TRBV7-9 and TRBJ1-4): DTGVSQNPRHKITKRGQNVTFRCDPISEHNRLYWYRQTLGQGPEFLTYFQNEAQLEKSRLLSDRFSAERPKGSFSTLEIQRTEQGDSAMYLCASSPPGNEKLFFGSGTQLSVL.

The chain couples TRBV20-1 to TRBJ2-5; TRBD2 matches at 8 bases. Germline V gene sequence: CDR1 DFQATT, CDR2 SNEGSKA (reference sequence). The CDR3 has 15 amino acids. Trimming cost V 2 bases and J 5 bases; bases outside gene matches: 10. In nucleotides, the CDR3 is TGCAGTGCTAGATCGGGGGGGATGGGTGGGGAGACCCAGTACTTC. Its translation is CSARSGGMGGETQYF.